This is a list of T cell receptor beta chains from one sample in a study of CD8 T cells in ankylosing spondylitis. TCRdb re-called the 5' RACE reads with MiXCR, one entry per CDR3 protein. The repertoire has approximately 260,000 distinct CDR3 sequences, 7.5% to 9% of them found once; the top ten carry 6.5% to 7%. Material: blood, either unsorted or a sorted T cell fraction (not recorded which). All receptors derive from a male donor with ankylosing spondylitis or in good health (not recorded which). CDR3s include the opening cysteine and the closing phenylalanine or tryptophan. Fields, in order: J gene, clone size, D gene, V gene, CDR3 protein, CDR3 DNA. The D gene is left open where the match is weak. Each size is once, few or many counts, or a class when the clone is expanded.

j_gene: TRBJ2-7
abundance: many
d_gene: TRBD2
v_gene: TRBV20-1
CDR3aa: CSARVGGAYEQYF
CDR3nt: TGCAGTGCTAGAGTCGGGGGGGCCTACGAGCAGTACTTC

j_gene: TRBJ1-5
abundance: few
d_gene: NA
v_gene: TRBV20-1
CDR3aa: CSAGSGLSNQPQHF
CDR3nt: TGCAGTGCTGGGTCGGGTCTCAGCAATCAGCCCCAGCATTTT

j_gene: TRBJ2-2
abundance: many
d_gene: NA
v_gene: TRBV5-1
CDR3aa: CASSVQGNTGELFF
CDR3nt: TGCGCCAGCAGCGTACAGGGGAACACCGGGGAGCTGTTTTTT

j_gene: TRBJ2-5
abundance: few
d_gene: NA
v_gene: TRBV5-1
CDR3aa: CASSWDIPRETQYF
CDR3nt: TGCGCCAGCAGCTGGGACATACCGAGGGAGACCCAGTACTTC

j_gene: TRBJ2-2
abundance: many
d_gene: TRBD1
v_gene: TRBV7-9
CDR3aa: CASSRAAQGALGGELFF
CDR3nt: TGTGCCAGCAGCCGAGCGGCTCAGGGGGCGCTCGGCGGGGAGCTGTTTTTT

j_gene: TRBJ2-1
abundance: many
d_gene: NA
v_gene: TRBV10-3
CDR3aa: CAISESRRANEQFF
CDR3nt: TGTGCCATCAGTGAGTCCCGCAGGGCGAATGAGCAGTTCTTC

j_gene: TRBJ2-1
abundance: many
d_gene: TRBD2
v_gene: TRBV20-1
CDR3aa: CSARLAGTSTEQFF
CDR3nt: TGCAGTGCTAGACTAGCGGGGACGTCGACTGAGCAGTTCTTC

j_gene: TRBJ2-2
abundance: many
d_gene: NA
v_gene: TRBV30
CDR3aa: CAWTIGRKNTGELFF
CDR3nt: TGTGCCTGGACAATAGGGAGGAAGAACACCGGGGAGCTGTTTTTT

j_gene: TRBJ1-1
abundance: many
d_gene: NA
v_gene: TRBV5-6
CDR3aa: CASSSGMNTEAFF
CDR3nt: TGTGCCAGCAGCTCGGGAATGAACACTGAAGCTTTCTTT

j_gene: TRBJ2-4
abundance: many
d_gene: NA
v_gene: TRBV7-2
CDR3aa: CASSPKSRNIQYF
CDR3nt: TGTGCCAGCAGCCCGAAGAGTAGGAACATTCAGTACTTC